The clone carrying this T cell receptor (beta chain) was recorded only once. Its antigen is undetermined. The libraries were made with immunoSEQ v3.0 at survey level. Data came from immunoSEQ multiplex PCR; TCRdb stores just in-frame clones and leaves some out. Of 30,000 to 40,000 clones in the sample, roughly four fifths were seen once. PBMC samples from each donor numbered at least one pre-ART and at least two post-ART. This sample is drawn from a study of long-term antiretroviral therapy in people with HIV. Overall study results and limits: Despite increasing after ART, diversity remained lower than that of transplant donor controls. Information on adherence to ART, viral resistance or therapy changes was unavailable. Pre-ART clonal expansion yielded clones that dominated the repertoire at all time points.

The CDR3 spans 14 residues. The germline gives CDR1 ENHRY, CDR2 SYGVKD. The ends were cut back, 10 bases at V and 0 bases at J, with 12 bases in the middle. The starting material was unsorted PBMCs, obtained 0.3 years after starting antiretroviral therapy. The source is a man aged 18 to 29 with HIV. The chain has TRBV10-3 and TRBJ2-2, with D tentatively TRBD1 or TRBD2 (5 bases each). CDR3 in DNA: TGTGCCAGCAAAAGGGACGCGAACACCGGGGAGCTGTTTTTT. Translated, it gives CASKRDANTGELFF.